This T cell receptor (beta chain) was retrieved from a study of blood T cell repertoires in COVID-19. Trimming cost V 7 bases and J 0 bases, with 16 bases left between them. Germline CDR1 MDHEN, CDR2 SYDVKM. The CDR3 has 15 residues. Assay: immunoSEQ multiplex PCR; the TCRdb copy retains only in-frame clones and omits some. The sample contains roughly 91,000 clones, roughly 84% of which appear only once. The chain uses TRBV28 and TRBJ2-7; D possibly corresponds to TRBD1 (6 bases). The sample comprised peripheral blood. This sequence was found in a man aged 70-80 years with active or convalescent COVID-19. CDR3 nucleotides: TGTGCCAGCACTCAGGGGCTATCGAGCTCCTACGAGCAGTACTTC. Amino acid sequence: CASTQGLSSSYEQYF.